This T cell receptor beta chain came from a study of T cell changes during pregnancy in multiple sclerosis. Trimming took 6 bases from V and 4 from J; bases not matched to a gene: 6. Per germline, CDR1 SEHNR and CDR2 FQNEAQ (reference sequence). The CDR3 totals 15 residues. Sequenced by immunoSEQ multiplex PCR; TCRdb stores in-frame clones only, minus some. This table holds more than 70,000 clones, 91% found once. The rearrangement joins TRBV7-9 to TRBJ1-2, with TRBD1 identical over 12 bases. Material: peripheral blood, obtained after pregnancy. This clonotype was sampled from a female donor in good health, enrolled as a control in a pregnancy study. CDR3 residues: CASRGGQGATYGYTF. DNA of the CDR3: TGTGCCAGCAGGGGGGGACAGGGGGCGACCTATGGCTACACCTTC.